The next 18 T cell receptor beta chains were all read from a single sample in a study of OX40 agonist ivuxolimab in advanced cancers. Profiling relied on immunoSEQ multiplex PCR, and the TCRdb table lists in-frame clones only, not all of them. The table lists 25,000 to 40,000 clones, 65% to 85% of them singletons. The source was CD4+ or CD8+ T cells sorted from blood, collected in a trial of the OX40 agonist ivuxolimab. These receptors were collected from an adult with an advanced solid tumor such as melanoma, head and neck, liver or kidney cancer.

This chain connects TRBV5-1 to TRBJ2-1; D possibly matches TRBD1 or TRBD2 (6 bases each). The germline V gene has CDR1 SGHRS and CDR2 YFSETQ. This CDR3 region has 15 residues. Trimming took 4 bases from V and 4 from J, leaving 15 bases between them. The CDR3 nucleotides read TGCGCCAGCAGCCCGGAGAGGGGGGCTTACAATGAGCAGTTCTTC. Its translation is CASSPERGAYNEQFF.

The chain is built from TRBV27 and TRBJ2-7; TRBD2 matches at 8 bases. This CDR3 region has 13 residues. Per germline, CDR1 MNHEY and CDR2 SMNVEV (reference sequence). With V trimmed by 4 bases and J by 3 bases, 2 bases remained unmatched. CDR3 nucleotide sequence: TGTGCCAGCAGTTCAAGCGGGAGCTACGAGCAGTACTTC. Translating gives CASSSSGSYEQYF.

The chain uses TRBV9 and TRBJ2-2; 10 bases are shared with TRBD1. This CDR3 is 16 amino acids long. Trimming at V came to 0 bases and at J to 6 bases, leaving 5 bases not matched to a gene. Germline CDR1 reads SGDLS; CDR2 reads YYNGEE. The CDR3 loop reads CASSVAGTGVPGELFF. In nucleotides, the CDR3 is TGTGCCAGCAGCGTAGCAGGGACAGGGGTTCCCGGGGAGCTGTTTTTT. The variable domain in full, completed from reference TRBV9 and TRBJ2-2, reads DSGVTQTPKHLITATGQRVTLRCSPRSGDLSVYWYQQSLDQGLQFLIQYYNGEERAKGNILERFSAQQFPDLHSELNLSSLELGDSALYFCASSVAGTGVPGELFFGEGSRLTVL.

The gene calls are TRBV5-4 and TRBJ2-1; D is undetermined. Trimming cost V 3 bases and J 6 bases, with 10 bases left between them. The CDR3 extends over 13 amino acids. CDR1 and CDR2 from the germline V gene are SGHNT and YYREEE (reference sequence). The CDR3 DNA sequence: TGTGCCAGCAGCTCACGGTCGGGCAATGAGCAGTTCTTC. Translation gives CASSSRSGNEQFF.

This clone showed up just once. J is TRBJ2-7 and V is TRBV29-1, with TRBD2 identical over 12 bases. The CDR3 consists of 17 residues. Trimming at V came to 2 bases and at J to 0 bases, leaving 8 bases not matched to a gene. CDR1 is SQVTM and CDR2 is ANQGSEA in the germline V gene. The CDR3 nucleotides read TGCAGCGTTGAACTCGGGACTAGCGGGTATAACTCCTACGAGCAGTACTTC. Amino acids: CSVELGTSGYNSYEQYF.

This clone was detected only a few times. The V and J genes are TRBV19 and TRBJ1-2, with a possible D match to TRBD1 (5 bases). Trimming removed 7 bases from V and 1 base from J, with 13 bases in between. The CDR3 is made up of 14 amino acids. Germline CDR1 reads LNHDA; CDR2 reads SQIVND (reference sequence). The CDR3 DNA reads as TGTGCCAGTAACCCAGGGTGGGTTAACTATGGCTACACCTTC. Protein: CASNPGWVNYGYTF.

This clone was observed a single time. The chain uses TRBV4-3 and TRBJ2-3; the D gene is possibly TRBD2 (6 bases). V was pared by 1 base and J by 2 bases, with 10 bases between. Germline CDR1 and CDR2: LGHNA and YSLEER. The CDR3 is 15 amino acids. CDR3: CASSQVAENTDTQYF. The CDR3, as DNA: TGCGCCAGCAGCCAAGTAGCGGAGAACACAGATACGCAGTATTTT.

This chain links TRBV6-5 with TRBJ1-1, with a weak D call TRBD1 (5 bases). This CDR3 region has 13 residues. Germline-derived CDR1 and CDR2 are MNHEY and SVGAGI. V was clipped by 6 bases and J by 5 bases, with 13 bases between them. The CDR3 loop is CASSGGVETEAFF. As DNA, the CDR3 is TGTGCCAGCAGCGGGGGGGTGGAGACTGAAGCTTTCTTT.

The gene calls are TRBV5-4 and TRBJ1-1; unclear D gene. CDR3 size: 14 residues. Trimming took off 1 base at V and 2 bases at J, with 9 bases between the two ends. Germline CDR1 is SGHNT and CDR2 is YYREEE (reference sequence). CDR3 loop: CASSLSVVNTEAFF. CDR3 nucleotide sequence: TGTGCCAGCAGCTTGTCAGTGGTAAACACTGAAGCTTTCTTT.

J is TRBJ1-1 and V is TRBV4-2, with D unresolved. Deletions cut 0 bases from V and 1 base from J, with 12 bases between. The CDR3 spans 16 residues. Germline assignment: CDR1 LGHNA and CDR2 YNFKEQ. The CDR3 bases are TGTGCCAGCAGCCAAGAGACATTTCACCAGAACACTGAAGCTTTCTTT. Protein product: CASSQETFHQNTEAFF.

This chain joins TRBV27 and TRBJ1-5; unclear D gene. V lost 8 bases and J lost 3, with 17 bases in between. Looked up from germline, CDR1 is MNHEY and CDR2 is SMNVEV (reference sequence). The CDR3 is 15 amino acids. The CDR3 is CASSAEGLDNQPQHF. DNA of the CDR3: TGTGCCAGCTCGGCGGAAGGGTTAGACAATCAGCCCCAGCATTTT.

The chain carries TRBV13 and TRBJ2-3; D not resolved. CDR3 length equals 14 residues. V dropped 2 bases and J dropped 5 bases, with 11 bases sitting between them. Germline V lookup: CDR1 PRHDT, CDR2 FYEKMQ (reference sequence). In DNA, the CDR3 is TGTGCCAGCAGCTTACCCGACCGGCAAGATACGCAGTATTTT. It translates to CASSLPDRQDTQYF.

CDR3 loop: CASSLRGASGAGEQFF. DNA for the CDR3: TGCGCCAGCAGCCTCAGGGGGGCTAGCGGGGCCGGGGAGCAGTTCTTC. The rearrangement joins TRBV4-1 to TRBJ2-1; 9 bases line up with TRBD2. The ends lost 4 bases at V and 10 bases at J; junction bases unmatched: 14. CDR3 length equals 16 residues. Germline V gene lookup returns CDR1 MGHRA and CDR2 YSYEKL.

The chain uses TRBV19 and TRBJ2-3; D is ambiguous. Germline CDR1 reads LNHDA; CDR2 reads SQIVND (reference sequence). The CDR3 has 14 amino acids. V shed 3 bases and J shed 1 base, with 8 bases lying between them. CDR3 in DNA: TGTGCCAGTAGTATGTCAGGACGCACAGATACGCAGTATTTT. Its protein is CASSMSGRTDTQYF. Combining the CDR3 with reference TRBV19 and TRBJ2-3 gives the whole variable domain DGGITQSPKYLFRKEGQNVTLSCEQNLNHDAMYWYRQDPGQGLRLIYYSQIVNDFQKGDIAEGYSVSREKKESFPLTVTSAQKNPTAFYLCASSMSGRTDTQYFGPGTRLTVL.

This clone occurred a few times. At the DNA level, this CDR3 is encoded by other sequences in the same sample as well. CDR3 residues: CASSLGRLNTEAFF. The DNA for the CDR3 is TGTGCCAGCAGCTTGGGCAGGTTGAACACTGAAGCTTTCTTT. The chain recombines TRBV11-1 with TRBJ1-1; D is ambiguous. There are 14 residues in the CDR3. CDR1 is SGHAT and CDR2 is FQDESV in the germline V gene (reference sequence). V dropped 3 bases and J dropped 0 bases, with 8 bases sitting between them.

A single count supports this clone. The CDR3 sequence: CASSPPSLTHEQYF. The CDR3, as DNA: TGTGCCAGCAGTCCACCCTCTTTGACCCACGAGCAGTACTTC. The chain uses TRBV28 and TRBJ2-7; D remains unclear. Germline-derived CDR1 and CDR2 are MDHEN and SYDVKM. Trimming stripped 5 bases from V and 5 bases from J, with 16 bases between. This CDR3 has 14 amino acids.

This clone appeared a single time. The chain joins TRBV5-1 to TRBJ2-1, with D possibly being TRBD2 (6 bases). Trimming cost V 6 bases and J 2 bases, with 12 bases left between them. CDR3 size: 14 residues. CDR1 is SGHRS, CDR2 YFSETQ, per germline. CDR3 region: CASTEGGPYNEQFF. Written as DNA, the CDR3 is TGCGCCAGCACGGAGGGAGGCCCCTACAATGAGCAGTTCTTC.

The rearrangement uses TRBV5-5 and TRBJ1-3; D is undetermined. Germline loops: CDR1 SGHKS, CDR2 YYEKEE (reference sequence). The CDR3 has 15 residues. Trimming removed 0 bases at V and 2 bases at J, with 9 bases between. DNA for the CDR3: TGTGCCAGCAGCTTGGCGGGTGGGACTGGAAACACCATATATTTT. Amino acid sequence: CASSLAGGTGNTIYF.